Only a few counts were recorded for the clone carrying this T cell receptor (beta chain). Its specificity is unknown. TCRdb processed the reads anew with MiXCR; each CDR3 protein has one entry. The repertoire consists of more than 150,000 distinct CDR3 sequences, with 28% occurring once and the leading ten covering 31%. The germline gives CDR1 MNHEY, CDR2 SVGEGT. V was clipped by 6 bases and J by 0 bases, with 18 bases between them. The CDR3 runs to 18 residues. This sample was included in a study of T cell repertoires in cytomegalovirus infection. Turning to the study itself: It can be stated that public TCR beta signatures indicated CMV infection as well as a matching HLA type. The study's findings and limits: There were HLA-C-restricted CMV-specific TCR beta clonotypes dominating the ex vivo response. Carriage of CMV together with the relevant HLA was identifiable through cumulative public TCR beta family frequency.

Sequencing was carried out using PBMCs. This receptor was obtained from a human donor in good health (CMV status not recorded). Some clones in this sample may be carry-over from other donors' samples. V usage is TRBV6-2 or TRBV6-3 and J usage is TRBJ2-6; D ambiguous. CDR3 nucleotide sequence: TGTGCCAGCAGAGAAATCGGGTCTCGTAGCTCTGGGGCCAACGTCCTGACTTTC. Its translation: CASREIGSRSSGANVLTF.